This T cell receptor beta chain appears in the sequencing data of a study of T cell changes during pregnancy in multiple sclerosis. Only in-frame clones appear in the TCRdb table, and some are missing; sequencing was by immunoSEQ multiplex PCR. The data hold more than 65,000 clones, with over 80% observed a single time. With V trimmed by 6 bases and J by 1 base, 2 bases remained unmatched. This CDR3 is built from 14 residues. Germline CDR1 and CDR2: MNHEY and SVGAGI. The source was peripheral blood, collected in the first trimester of pregnancy. This clonotype was sampled from a female donor with multiple sclerosis, enrolled in a pregnancy study. The V call is TRBV6-5, the J call TRBJ2-2; 7 nucleotides agree with TRBD1. CDR3 loop: CASRYRGNTGELFF. DNA for the CDR3: TGTGCCAGCAGGTACAGGGGGAACACCGGGGAGCTGTTTTTT.